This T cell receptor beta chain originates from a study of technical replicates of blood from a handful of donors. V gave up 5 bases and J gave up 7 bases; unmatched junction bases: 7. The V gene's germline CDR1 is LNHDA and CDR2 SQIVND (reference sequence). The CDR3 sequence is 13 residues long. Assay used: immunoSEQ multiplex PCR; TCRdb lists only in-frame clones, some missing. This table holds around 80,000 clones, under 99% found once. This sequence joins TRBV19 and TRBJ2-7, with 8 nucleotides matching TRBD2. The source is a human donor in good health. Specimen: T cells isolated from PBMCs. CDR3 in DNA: TGTGCCAGTAGTCCGGGACTAGTGGGAGAGCAGTACTTC. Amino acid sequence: CASSPGLVGEQYF.